The 25 T cell receptor beta chains below all came from one sample that was sequenced in a study of beta chain features in type 1 diabetes (dated by TCRdb to 2016 to 2018). Receptors were amplified or captured by the immunoSEQ multiplex PCR assay. The entire amount of isolated RNA was reverse transcribed using the High Capacity cDNA Reverse Transcription Kit, so the sequenced TCRB transcripts were expressed ones. TCRdb took this table from immuneACCESS and kept in-frame rearrangements with V and J called. Such tables lack part of the clones; where checked against another copy, unresolved V genes explain under half of the gap, and the rest is unexplained. Across this sample there are 250,000 to 350,000 clones, with 12% to 15% seen only once. The biggest ten clones account for under 8.5% of the sample. Sequencing was done on a sample of central memory CD4+ T cells from blood. The receptor set was obtained from a man aged 25 to 40 in good health.

This clone turned up a few times. This chain connects TRBV6-5 to TRBJ2-1; D unresolved. The V gene lost 2 bases and the J gene lost 9 bases, with 8 bases spanning the gap. Germline CDR1 is MNHEY and CDR2 is SVGAGI. The CDR3 totals 12 residues. CDR3 DNA sequence: TGTGCCAGCAGTTACCCCTTGGTTGAGCAGTTCTTC. Protein: CASSYPLVEQFF.

The J gene is TRBJ2-5, the V gene TRBV15; possibly TRBD1 for D (5 bases). The CDR3 runs to 15 residues. Per germline, CDR1 LNHNV and CDR2 YYDKDF (reference sequence). The V and J ends lost 5 bases and 4 bases respectively, with 17 bases between them. The CDR3 region is CATSGRTQGGETQYF. In nucleotides, the CDR3 is TGTGCCACCAGCGGACGGACCCAGGGTGGAGAGACCCAGTACTTC.

There are a few counts of this clone. J is TRBJ1-2 and V is TRBV10-3, with 9 bases that match TRBD1. This CDR3 spans 14 amino acids. The V gene end was trimmed by 4 bases and the J gene end by 6 bases; junction bases not matched to a gene: 6. Germline CDR1 reads ENHRY; CDR2 reads SYGVKD. The CDR3, as DNA: TGTGCCATCAGTGGGACAGGGGCGAGCGATGGCTACACCTTC. Translated, it gives CAISGTGASDGYTF.

The chain couples TRBV7-9 to TRBJ2-2; possibly TRBD1 for D (6 bases). Germline CDR1 is SEHNR and CDR2 is FQNEAQ (reference sequence). Between the trimmed V and J ends, which lost 1 base and 7 bases, there was a span of 16 bases. This CDR3 has 16 amino acids. CDR3 region: CASSLGDRTSYGELFF. The CDR3 DNA follows: TGTGCCAGCAGCTTAGGAGACAGGACTTCATACGGGGAGCTGTTTTTT.

The V call is TRBV28, the J call TRBJ1-2, with D unclear. V was shortened by 5 bases and J by 4 bases, with 14 bases between the two germline ends. The CDR3 loop spans 14 amino acids. Germline V CDR1 and CDR2: MDHEN, SYDVKM. CDR3 coding DNA: TGTGCCAGCAGTACACCGGGCCGGGGCTATGGCTACACCTTC. Its protein product is CASSTPGRGYGYTF.

The chain recombines TRBV15 with TRBJ1-2, with no clear D. Per the germline V gene, CDR1 is LNHNV and CDR2 is YYDKDF (reference sequence). V lost 1 base and J 8 bases, leaving 11 bases between the germline ends. CDR3 length: 13 residues. The CDR3 reads CATSRAGTKGYTF. The CDR3 DNA reads as TGTGCCACCAGCAGAGCAGGTACGAAGGGCTACACCTTC.

The sample holds a few counts of this clone. This chain connects TRBV6-1 to TRBJ1-2; 7 bases agree with TRBD1. The V gene's germline CDR1 is MNHNS and CDR2 SASEGT. This CDR3 is 14 amino acids long. After removal of 5 bases from V and 6 bases from J, the junction contained 9 bases not matched to a gene. This CDR3 reads CASSTRQGVHGYTF. The CDR3 DNA is TGTGCCAGCAGTACCAGACAGGGAGTCCATGGCTACACCTTC.

The sample holds one count of this clone. The rearrangement joins TRBV11-3 to TRBJ2-5; TRBD1 matches 8 bases. This CDR3 is built from 16 residues. V lost 1 base, J lost 1 base, and 5 bases stayed unmatched. CDR1 and CDR2 (germline): SGHNT, YENEEA. CDR3 in amino acids: CASSLGWTGPQETQYF. Written as DNA, the CDR3 is TGTGCCAGCAGCTTAGGGTGGACAGGGCCCCAAGAGACCCAGTACTTC.

In the case of this clone: At one of its ends the junction is not consistent with the germline gene, which may arise from a read error. The V and J genes are TRBV28 and TRBJ1-4; D call uncertain. Germline CDR1 reads MDHEN; CDR2 reads SYDVKM. There are 12 residues in the CDR3. CDR3 nucleotide sequence: TGTGCCAGCAGTTTATTCGGCCAGGAAGTATTCTTT. This gives the protein CASSLFGQEVFF.

V and J are TRBV29-1 and TRBJ2-7; D may be TRBD1 (6 bases). Trimming pared 0 bases from V and 6 bases from J, leaving 12 bases between. The CDR3 contains 13 residues. Germline CDR1 SQVTM, CDR2 ANQGSEA. The CDR3 nucleotides read TGCAGCGTTGAAGAAAGGGGGTACGGCGAGCAGTACTTC. This encodes CSVEERGYGEQYF.

This chain connects TRBV18 to TRBJ1-2, with D hard to call. From germline, CDR1 is KGHSH and CDR2 LQKENI. CDR3 length: 13 amino acids. Trimming shortened V by 2 bases and J by 6 bases, and 10 bases separated the two germline ends. CDR3 nucleotide sequence: TGTGCCAGCTCACCAGGAAGGGAACATGGCTACACCTTC. Translation: CASSPGREHGYTF. The whole variable domain, filled in from reference TRBV18 and TRBJ1-2, reads NAGVMQNPRHLVRRRGQEARLRCSPMKGHSHVYWYRQLPEEGLKFMVYLQKENIIDESGMPKERFSAEFPKEGPSILRIQQVVRGDSAAYFCASSPGREHGYTFGSGTRLTVV.

This clone was counted once. The chain joins TRBV30 to TRBJ2-5; D possibly uses TRBD1 or TRBD2 (5 bases each). V dropped 0 bases and J dropped 5 bases, with 10 bases sitting between them. Germline V CDR1 and CDR2: GTSNPN, SVGIG (reference sequence). The CDR3 consists of 13 residues. The CDR3 protein is CAWSVVGTETQYF. The CDR3 DNA follows: TGTGCCTGGAGTGTCGTGGGGACGGAGACCCAGTACTTC.

At least ten counts were recorded for this clone. The gene calls are TRBV2 and TRBJ2-1; 8 positions agree with TRBD2. CDR1 SNHLY and CDR2 FYNNEI come from the germline V gene. The CDR3 runs 15 residues. V was pared by 4 bases and J by 6 bases, with 8 bases of the junction left unmatched. CDR3 loop: CASSVPSGLSNEQFF. The CDR3 DNA is TGTGCCAGCAGTGTTCCTAGCGGGCTCTCCAATGAGCAGTTCTTC.

This clone was observed a handful of times. The chain employs TRBV6-1 and TRBJ1-4; 7 bases line up with TRBD1. This CDR3 has 18 amino acids. CDR1 is MNHNS, CDR2 SASEGT, per germline. V lost 6 bases and J lost 6; bases outside the gene matches: 19. In DNA, the CDR3 is TGTGCCAGCAGAGAAAACAGGGGAACGGTTGGTCGGGATGAAAAACTGTTTTTT. Residues: CASRENRGTVGRDEKLFF.

This clone showed up just a few times. The gene calls are TRBV5-1 and TRBJ1-4; 7 bases match TRBD1. V lost 0 bases and J lost 11; bases outside the gene matches: 7. The germline V gene has CDR1 SGHRS and CDR2 YFSETQ. The CDR3 has 14 residues. DNA for the CDR3: TGCGCCAGCAGCTTGGACCCCGGGACAGAGAAACTGTTTTTT. This translates into CASSLDPGTEKLFF.

This chain links TRBV6-5 with TRBJ2-5; D is ambiguous. CDR3 size: 15 residues. Germline V gives CDR1 MNHEY, CDR2 SVGAGI. Trimming pared 5 bases from V and 6 bases from J, leaving 19 bases between. Here the CDR3 reads CASSTSGRVVQTQYF. CDR3 nucleotides: TGTGCCAGCAGTACCTCTGGTCGCGTAGTACAGACCCAGTACTTC.

This clone was observed a handful of times. The chain has TRBV30 and TRBJ2-7; D is undetermined. The V gene lost 0 bases and the J gene lost 7 bases, with 13 bases spanning the gap. The CDR3 runs 13 residues. Germline V gene lookup returns CDR1 GTSNPN and CDR2 SVGIG (reference sequence). The CDR3 loop is CAWSVTLGSEQYV. The CDR3 DNA is TGTGCCTGGAGTGTAACTCTTGGTAGTGAGCAGTACGTC.

The rearrangement links TRBV27 to TRBJ1-2, with D possibly being TRBD1 (6 bases). Germline values: CDR1 MNHEY, CDR2 SMNVEV (reference sequence). V was cut by 3 bases and J by 0 bases, with 14 bases left in between. The CDR3 runs to 16 residues. DNA for the CDR3: TGTGCCAGCAGTTTTTCCCCCCAGGGGACTAACTATGGCTACACCTTC. This encodes CASSFSPQGTNYGYTF.

The chain couples TRBV9 to TRBJ1-2; D not certain. The CDR3 is 15 amino acids. The germline V gene has CDR1 SGDLS and CDR2 YYNGEE. Trimming took 1 base from V and 1 from J, leaving 11 bases between them. CDR3: CASSVSLASNYGYTF. The CDR3 nucleotides read TGTGCCAGCAGCGTATCCCTAGCCAGTAACTATGGCTACACCTTC.

This clone came up many times. The chain combines TRBV28 with TRBJ2-5; no definite D call. The germline V and J ends were trimmed by 8 bases and 0 bases, with 10 bases remaining between them. The CDR3 has 13 amino acids. CDR1 is MDHEN and CDR2 is SYDVKM in the germline V gene. This CDR3 is CASSRTYQETQYF. The CDR3 DNA sequence: TGTGCCAGCTCTCGAACGTACCAAGAGACCCAGTACTTC.

This clone came up a few times. The chain uses TRBV28 and TRBJ2-7; no firm D call. The CDR3 runs 14 residues. The germline V gene encodes CDR1 MDHEN and CDR2 SYDVKM. The V end was cut by 3 bases, the J end by 0 bases, with 9 bases between. The chain's CDR3 is CASSFSGSSYEQYV. The CDR3 DNA follows: TGTGCCAGCAGTTTTTCCGGTAGCTCCTACGAGCAGTACGTC.

There are many counts of this clone. This chain connects TRBV5-4 to TRBJ2-3; 8 bases line up with TRBD2. With V trimmed by 0 bases and J by 8 bases, 8 bases remained unmatched. The germline V gene encodes CDR1 SGHNT and CDR2 YYREEE (reference sequence). The length of the CDR3 is 15 residues. CDR3 nucleotide sequence: TGTGCCAGCAGCTTGGCGGGGGGGTTACGGGTTACGCAGTATTTT. It is translated as CASSLAGGLRVTQYF.

This clone showed up just a few times. V and J are TRBV7-9 and TRBJ2-1; D remains ambiguous. The CDR3 runs 19 residues. The ends were cut back, 3 bases at V and 3 bases at J, with 24 bases in the middle. CDR1 is SEHNR, CDR2 FQNEAQ, per germline (reference sequence). The CDR3 here is CASSFIRSSQNTIYNEQFF. CDR3 in DNA: TGTGCCAGCAGCTTTATTCGGTCCAGCCAAAACACGATCTACAATGAGCAGTTCTTC. Drawing the rest from reference TRBV7-9 and TRBJ2-1, the complete variable domain is DTGVSQNPRHKITKRGQNVTFRCDPISEHNRLYWYRQTLGQGPEFLTYFQNEAQLEKSRLLSDRFSAERPKGSFSTLEIQRTEQGDSAMYLCASSFIRSSQNTIYNEQFFGPGTRLTVL.

The V gene is TRBV6-4, the J gene TRBJ1-2, with D possibly TRBD1 on 5 matching bases. The CDR3 sequence is 13 residues long. Germline V gene lookup returns CDR1 MRHNA and CDR2 SNTAGT. V was shortened by 6 bases and J by 1 base, with 9 bases between the two germline ends. CDR3 DNA: TGTGCCAGCAGCCAGGGTGGTAACTATGGCTACACCTTC. Its protein product is CASSQGGNYGYTF.

This clone was observed a few times. This chain links TRBV14 with TRBJ2-3, with D tentatively TRBD1 (6 bases). The V gene lost 6 bases and the J gene lost 6 bases, with 13 bases spanning the gap. The CDR3 is 13 amino acids. Germline CDR1 reads SGHDN; CDR2 reads FVKESK. The CDR3 nucleotides are TGTGCCAGCAGTCACGACAGGAAGGATACGCAGTATTTT. This gives the protein CASSHDRKDTQYF.